Presented here are 6 T cell receptor beta chains from one specimen sequenced in a study of somatic mutations in cytotoxic T cells in rheumatoid arthritis. Produced via immunoSEQ multiplex PCR; TCRdb's table is partial and in-frame only. Found here are 15,000 to 20,000 clones, 75% to 90% of them singletons; the top ten hold roughly an eighth. The sequenced sample consisted of CD8+ T cells sorted from blood. All receptors come from an adult with rheumatoid arthritis.

J is TRBJ1-2 and V is TRBV9; unclear D gene. V shed 3 bases and J shed 4 bases, with 4 bases lying between them. CDR3 length: 11 residues. The V gene's germline CDR1 is SGDLS and CDR2 YYNGEE. The CDR3 bases are TGTGCCAGCAGCGACCTCTATGGCTACACCTTC. Its protein product is CASSDLYGYTF. Filled out from reference TRBV9 and TRBJ1-2, the complete variable domain reads DSGVTQTPKHLITATGQRVTLRCSPRSGDLSVYWYQQSLDQGLQFLIQYYNGEERAKGNILERFSAQQFPDLHSELNLSSLELGDSALYFCASSDLYGYTFGSGTRLTVV.

This clone was detected once. The chain couples TRBV27 to TRBJ2-7; D remains ambiguous. The germline gives CDR1 MNHEY, CDR2 SMNVEV (reference sequence). V was pared by 4 bases and J by 0 bases, with 7 bases between. This CDR3 is built from 13 residues. CDR3 region: CASSYADSYEQYF. Here the CDR3 DNA reads TGTGCCAGCAGTTATGCAGACTCCTACGAGCAGTACTTC.

This clone has more than one count but fewer than ten. The chain uses TRBV29-1 and TRBJ2-7; 9 positions match TRBD2. The CDR3 extends over 13 amino acids. The trim removed 1 base at V and 6 bases at J, leaving 4 bases unmatched. Per germline, CDR1 SQVTM and CDR2 ANQGSEA. The CDR3 nucleotides read TGCAGCGTTGAAGCGCGGGAGGGCGGCGAGCAGTACTTC. This encodes CSVEAREGGEQYF.

The chain is built from TRBV5-6 and TRBJ2-7; D perhaps matches TRBD2 (6 bases). CDR3 length: 13 residues. Germline CDR1 is SGHDT and CDR2 is YYEEEE. V was shortened by 4 bases and J by 4 bases, with 12 bases between the two germline ends. The CDR3: CASSGTREYEQYF. The CDR3 DNA follows: TGTGCCAGCAGCGGGACCCGGGAGTACGAGCAGTACTTC.

The CDR3 reads CASSLGGSGPQYF. DNA for the CDR3: TGTGCCAGCAGCTTGGGAGGCTCAGGGCCCCAGTACTTC. V and J are TRBV5-6 and TRBJ2-5; D might be TRBD1 (5 bases). Germline V lookup: CDR1 SGHDT, CDR2 YYEEEE. CDR3 length: 13 residues. The ends were cut back, 0 bases at V and 9 bases at J, with 12 bases in the middle.

The CDR3 sequence: CASSALQSSTDTQYF. The CDR3 nucleotides read TGTGCCAGCAGCGCACTACAGTCTAGCACAGATACGCAGTATTTT. The gene calls are TRBV9 and TRBJ2-3; D is ambiguous. Trimming removed 3 bases from V and 0 bases from J, with 11 bases in between. CDR3 length: 15 amino acids. CDR1 SGDLS and CDR2 YYNGEE come from the germline V gene.